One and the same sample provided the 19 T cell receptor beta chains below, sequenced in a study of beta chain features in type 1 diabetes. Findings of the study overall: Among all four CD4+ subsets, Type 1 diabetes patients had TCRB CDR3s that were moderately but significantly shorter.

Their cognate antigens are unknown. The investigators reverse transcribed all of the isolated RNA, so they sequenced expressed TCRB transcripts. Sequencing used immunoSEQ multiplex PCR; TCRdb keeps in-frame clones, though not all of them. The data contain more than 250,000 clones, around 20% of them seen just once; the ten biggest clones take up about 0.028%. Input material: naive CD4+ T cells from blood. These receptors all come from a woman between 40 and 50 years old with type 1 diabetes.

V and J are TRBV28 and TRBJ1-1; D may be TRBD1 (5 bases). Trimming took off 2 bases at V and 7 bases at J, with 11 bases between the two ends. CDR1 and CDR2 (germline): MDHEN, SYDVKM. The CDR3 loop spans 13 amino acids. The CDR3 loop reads CASSLVGPHEAFF. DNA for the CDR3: TGTGCCAGCAGTTTAGTGGGGCCCCATGAAGCTTTCTTT.

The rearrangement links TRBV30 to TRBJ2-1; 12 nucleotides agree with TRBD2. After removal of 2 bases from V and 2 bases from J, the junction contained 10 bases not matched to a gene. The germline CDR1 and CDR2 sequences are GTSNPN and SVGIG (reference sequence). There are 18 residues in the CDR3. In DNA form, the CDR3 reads TGTGCCTGGAGTACCCGGACTAGCGGGATTAGGACCTACAATGAGCAGTTCTTC. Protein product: CAWSTRTSGIRTYNEQFF.

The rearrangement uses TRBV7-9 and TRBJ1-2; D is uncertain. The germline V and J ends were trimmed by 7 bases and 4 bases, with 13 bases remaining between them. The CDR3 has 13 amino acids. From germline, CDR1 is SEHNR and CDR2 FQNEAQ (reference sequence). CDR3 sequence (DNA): TGTGCCAGCACCCCCAGCGGCGGCTATGGCTACACCTTC. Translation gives CASTPSGGYGYTF.

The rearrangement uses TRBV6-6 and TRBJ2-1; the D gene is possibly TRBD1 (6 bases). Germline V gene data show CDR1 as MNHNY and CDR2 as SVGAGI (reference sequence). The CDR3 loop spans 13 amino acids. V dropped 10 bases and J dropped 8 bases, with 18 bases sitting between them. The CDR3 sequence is CATLRGSGYEQFF. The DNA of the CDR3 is TGTGCCACCCTGAGGGGGAGCGGTTATGAGCAGTTCTTC.

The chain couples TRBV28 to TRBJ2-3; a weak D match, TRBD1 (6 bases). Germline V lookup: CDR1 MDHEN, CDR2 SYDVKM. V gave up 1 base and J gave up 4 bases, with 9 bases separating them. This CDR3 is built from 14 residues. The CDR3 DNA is TGTGCCAGCAGTTTATCAGGGGCGCCAGATACGCAGTATTTT. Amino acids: CASSLSGAPDTQYF.

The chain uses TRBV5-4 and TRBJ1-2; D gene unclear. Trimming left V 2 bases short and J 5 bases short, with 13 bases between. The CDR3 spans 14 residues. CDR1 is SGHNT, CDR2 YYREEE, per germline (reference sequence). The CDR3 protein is CASSFSLAEYGYTF. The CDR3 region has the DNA TGTGCCAGCAGCTTTTCGTTAGCCGAGTATGGCTACACCTTC.

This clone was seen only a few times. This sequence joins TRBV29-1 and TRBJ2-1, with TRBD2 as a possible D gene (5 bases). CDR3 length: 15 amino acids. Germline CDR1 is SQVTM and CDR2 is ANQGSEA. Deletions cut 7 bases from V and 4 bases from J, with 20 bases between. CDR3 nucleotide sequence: TGCAGCGCCACCCGAACTAGAATTAGTTACAATGAGCAGTTCTTC. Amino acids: CSATRTRISYNEQFF.

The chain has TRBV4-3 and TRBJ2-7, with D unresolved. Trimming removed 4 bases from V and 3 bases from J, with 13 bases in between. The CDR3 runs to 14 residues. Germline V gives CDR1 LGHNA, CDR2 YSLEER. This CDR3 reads CASSRSAGGYEQYF. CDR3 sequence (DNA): TGCGCCAGCAGCCGGTCCGCCGGTGGCTACGAGCAGTACTTC.

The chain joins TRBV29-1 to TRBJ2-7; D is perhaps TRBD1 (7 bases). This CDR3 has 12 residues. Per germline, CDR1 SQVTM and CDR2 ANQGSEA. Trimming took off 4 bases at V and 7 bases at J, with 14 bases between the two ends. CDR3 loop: CSVVDRAGEQYF. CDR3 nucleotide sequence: TGCAGCGTTGTAGACAGGGCGGGGGAGCAGTACTTC.

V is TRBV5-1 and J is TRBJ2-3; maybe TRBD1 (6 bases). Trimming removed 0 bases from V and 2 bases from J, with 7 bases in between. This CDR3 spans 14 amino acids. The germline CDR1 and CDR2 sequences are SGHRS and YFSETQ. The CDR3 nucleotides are TGCGCCAGCAGCTTGGGACAGGACACAGATACGCAGTATTTT. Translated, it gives CASSLGQDTDTQYF.

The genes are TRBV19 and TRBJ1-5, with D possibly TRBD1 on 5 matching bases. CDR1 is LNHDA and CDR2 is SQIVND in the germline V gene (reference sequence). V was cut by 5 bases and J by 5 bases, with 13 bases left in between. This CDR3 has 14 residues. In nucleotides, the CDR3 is TGTGCCAGTAGTTCAGGGAGGGGAGATCAGCCCCAGCATTTT. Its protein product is CASSSGRGDQPQHF.

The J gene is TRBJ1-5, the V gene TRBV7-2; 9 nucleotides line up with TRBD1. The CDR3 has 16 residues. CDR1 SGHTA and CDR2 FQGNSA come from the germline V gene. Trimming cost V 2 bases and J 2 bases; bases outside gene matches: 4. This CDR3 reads CASSLWDRAGNQPQHF. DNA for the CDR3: TGTGCCAGCAGCTTATGGGACAGGGCAGGCAATCAGCCCCAGCATTTT.

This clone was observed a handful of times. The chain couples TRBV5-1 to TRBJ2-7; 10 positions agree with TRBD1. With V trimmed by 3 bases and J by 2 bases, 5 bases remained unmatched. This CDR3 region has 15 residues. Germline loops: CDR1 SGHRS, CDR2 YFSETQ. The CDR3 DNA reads TGCGCCAGCAGCTCCGGGACAGGGGCAACCTACGAGCAGTACTTC. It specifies CASSSGTGATYEQYF. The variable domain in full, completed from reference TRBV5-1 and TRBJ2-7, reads KAGVTQTPRYLIKTRGQQVTLSCSPISGHRSVSWYQQTPGQGLQFLFEYFSETQRNKGNFPGRFSGRQFSNSRSEMNVSTLELGDSALYLCASSSGTGATYEQYFGPGTRLTVT.

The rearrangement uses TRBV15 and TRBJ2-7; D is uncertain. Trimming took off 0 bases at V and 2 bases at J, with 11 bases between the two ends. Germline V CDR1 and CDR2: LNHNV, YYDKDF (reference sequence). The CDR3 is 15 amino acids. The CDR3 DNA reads TGTGCCACCAGCAGAGATCTAGGCTCTACCTACGAGCAGTACTTC. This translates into CATSRDLGSTYEQYF.

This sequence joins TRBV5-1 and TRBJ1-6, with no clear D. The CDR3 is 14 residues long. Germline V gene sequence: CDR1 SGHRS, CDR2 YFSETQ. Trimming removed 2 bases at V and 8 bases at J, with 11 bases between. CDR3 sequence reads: CASSFGDGDSPLHF. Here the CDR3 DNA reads TGCGCCAGCAGCTTCGGGGATGGGGATTCACCCCTCCACTTT.

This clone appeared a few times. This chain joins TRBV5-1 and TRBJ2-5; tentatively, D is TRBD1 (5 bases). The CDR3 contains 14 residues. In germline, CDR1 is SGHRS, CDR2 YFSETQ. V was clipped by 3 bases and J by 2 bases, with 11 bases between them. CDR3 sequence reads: CASSSGRTQETQYF. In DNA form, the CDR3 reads TGCGCCAGCAGCTCTGGACGGACACAAGAGACCCAGTACTTC.

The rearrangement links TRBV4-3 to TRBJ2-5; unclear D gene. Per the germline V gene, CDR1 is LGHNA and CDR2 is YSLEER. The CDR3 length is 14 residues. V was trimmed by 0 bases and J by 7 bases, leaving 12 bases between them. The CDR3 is CASSQEVRLGTQYF. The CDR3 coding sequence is TGCGCCAGCAGCCAAGAGGTCAGACTGGGGACCCAGTACTTC.

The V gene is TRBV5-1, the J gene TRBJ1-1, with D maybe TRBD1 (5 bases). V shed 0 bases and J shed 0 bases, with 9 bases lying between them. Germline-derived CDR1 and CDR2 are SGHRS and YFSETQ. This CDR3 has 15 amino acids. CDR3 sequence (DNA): TGCGCCAGCAGCTTGGAACAGGCGATGAACACTGAAGCTTTCTTT. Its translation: CASSLEQAMNTEAFF. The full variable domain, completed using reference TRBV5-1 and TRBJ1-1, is KAGVTQTPRYLIKTRGQQVTLSCSPISGHRSVSWYQQTPGQGLQFLFEYFSETQRNKGNFPGRFSGRQFSNSRSEMNVSTLELGDSALYLCASSLEQAMNTEAFFGQGTRLTVV.

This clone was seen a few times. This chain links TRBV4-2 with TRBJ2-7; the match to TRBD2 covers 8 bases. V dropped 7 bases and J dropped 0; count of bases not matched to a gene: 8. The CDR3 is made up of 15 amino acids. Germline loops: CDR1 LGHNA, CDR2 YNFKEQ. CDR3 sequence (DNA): TGTGCCAGCACTGAGACTAGCGAGAGCTCCTACGAGCAGTACTTC. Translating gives CASTETSESSYEQYF.